This entry features one TCR beta chain sequence. This sample stems from a study of blood T cell repertoires in COVID-19. The CDR3 has 13 amino acids. The V gene lost 4 bases and the J gene lost 4 bases, with 11 bases spanning the gap. The germline gives CDR1 SQVTM, CDR2 ANQGSEA. Sequencing was performed with immunoSEQ multiplex PCR; in TCRdb, only in-frame clones are kept and a portion is missing. The data show approximately 92,000 clones, around 88% seen once. Material for sequencing was peripheral blood. This rearrangement joins TRBV29-1 to TRBJ2-1, with D perhaps TRBD1 (5 bases). This TCR derives from a woman between 55 and 75 years old with COVID-19, enrolled during active disease. CDR3 protein: CSVALGLYNEQFF. In nucleotides, the CDR3 is TGCAGCGTTGCGCTGGGGCTGTACAATGAGCAGTTCTTC.